The 29 T cell receptor beta chains given below trace back to one sample, sequenced in a study of shared clonotypes between healthy human individuals. The protocol was immunoSEQ multiplex PCR, while the TCRdb copy is restricted to in-frame clones and leaves out a portion. The sample carries about 2 million clones, 90% to 95% recorded once. The source material was naive CD4+ T cells sorted from blood. Subset reported: CD45RA+ positively selected. Source of these receptors: a man between 18 and 29 years old in good health.

The chain has TRBV5-5 and TRBJ2-2; D is undetermined. The CDR3 is 16 amino acids. Trimming pared 6 bases from V and 6 bases from J, leaving 21 bases between. The germline CDR1 and CDR2 sequences are SGHKS and YYEKEE (reference sequence). CDR3 amino acids: CASTTGLFLGPGELFF. CDR3 nucleotides: TGTGCCAGCACCACGGGCCTCTTTCTGGGTCCCGGGGAGCTGTTTTTT. The full variable domain, its missing parts supplied by reference TRBV5-5 and TRBJ2-2, is DAGVTQSPTHLIKTRGQQVTLRCSPISGHKSVSWYQQVLGQGPQFIFQYYEKEERGRGNFPDRFSARQFPNYSSELNVNALLLGDSALYLCASTTGLFLGPGELFFGEGSRLTVL.

Of note for this clone: At the DNA level, this CDR3 is encoded by other sequences in the same sample as well. V usage is TRBV5-1 and J usage is TRBJ1-4; 8 positions agree with TRBD1. The CDR3 spans 14 residues. Germline CDR1 is SGHRS and CDR2 is YFSETQ. V shed 3 bases and J 8 bases; nucleotides not matched to a gene: 6. The CDR3 is CASSYDRGNEKLFF. The CDR3 region has the DNA TGCGCCAGCAGCTACGACAGGGGTAACGAAAAACTGTTTTTT.

This chain uses TRBV10-1 with TRBJ2-7; D assignment may be TRBD1 or TRBD2 (6 bases each). The germline gives CDR1 WNHNN, CDR2 SYGVQD (reference sequence). This CDR3 has 19 amino acids. With 2 bases removed from V and 6 bases from J, the gap between germline ends came to 29 bases. CDR3: CASSEGRGGRWQGLSEQYF. The CDR3 nucleotides are TGCGCCAGCAGTGAGGGAAGGGGAGGCCGTTGGCAGGGGTTATCCGAGCAGTACTTC.

The V gene is TRBV11-2, the J gene TRBJ2-5, with 9 bases identical to TRBD1. Per germline, CDR1 SGHAT and CDR2 FQNNGV. This CDR3 is 18 amino acids long. The ends lost 4 bases at V and 2 bases at J; junction bases unmatched: 14. CDR3 coding DNA: TGTGCCAGCAGCTCCAATTCCGGGACAGGGCACCCTCAAGAGACCCAGTACTTC. The encoded protein is CASSSNSGTGHPQETQYF.

The V gene is TRBV6-1, the J gene TRBJ1-2; no definite D call. There are 16 residues in the CDR3. Trimming took 4 bases from V and 4 from J, leaving 19 bases between them. Germline V gene lookup returns CDR1 MNHNS and CDR2 SASEGT. The CDR3 nucleotides are TGTGCCAGCAGTGGAGGCCAGCCCGGGGTTGCCTATGGCTACACCTTC. Encoded protein: CASSGGQPGVAYGYTF.

The chain couples TRBV11-2 to TRBJ2-7, with no clear D. Trimming took 3 bases from V and 4 from J, leaving 13 bases between them. CDR1 and CDR2 (germline): SGHAT, FQNNGV. CDR3 length: 14 residues. CDR3 sequence (DNA): TGTGCCAGCAGCTTCCAGACGGACCTTTACGAGCAGTACTTC. This encodes CASSFQTDLYEQYF.

About this clone: Being one base from a much bigger clone, this may be a read error. Within the sample, other DNA sequences also encode this same CDR3. The chain carries TRBV5-1 and TRBJ2-7; no definite D call. V was cut by 0 bases and J by 3 bases, with 7 bases left in between. The CDR3 loop spans 13 amino acids. Germline V gene sequence: CDR1 SGHRS, CDR2 YFSETQ. CDR3 in amino acids: CASSLADGYEQYF. Written as DNA, the CDR3 is TGCGCCAGCAGCTTGGCGGACGGCTACGAGCAGTACTTC.

This sequence joins TRBV14 and TRBJ2-7; TRBD2 aligns across 12 bases. The V gene's germline CDR1 is SGHDN and CDR2 FVKESK. The trim removed 3 bases at V and 1 base at J, leaving 1 base unmatched. The length of the CDR3 is 15 residues. This CDR3 is CASSQGTSGSYEQYF. The CDR3 DNA sequence: TGTGCCAGCAGCCAGGGGACTAGCGGGTCCTACGAGCAGTACTTC.

The CDR3 loop reads CASSPTETGEQYF. The DNA of the CDR3 is TGTGCCAGCTCCCCGACAGAGACTGGGGAGCAGTACTTC. The genes are TRBV18 and TRBJ2-7, with a weak D call TRBD1 (5 bases). The germline V gene encodes CDR1 KGHSH and CDR2 LQKENI. Trimming pared 6 bases from V and 7 bases from J, leaving 16 bases between. The CDR3 contains 13 residues.

This clone occurred once. The genes are TRBV2 and TRBJ2-5; weak D call: TRBD2 (6 bases). The V end lost 6 bases, the J end lost 5 bases, and 13 bases lay between the germline ends. CDR3 length equals 13 residues. Germline V gene sequence: CDR1 SNHLY, CDR2 FYNNEI. CDR3 sequence: CASRRGLTETQYF. The CDR3 region has the DNA TGTGCCAGCAGAAGAGGACTAACGGAGACCCAGTACTTC.

The chain employs TRBV12-5 and TRBJ2-7; possibly TRBD1 or TRBD2 for D (5 bases each). Trimming cost V 3 bases and J 2 bases, with 11 bases left between them. CDR3 length: 14 residues. The germline V gene encodes CDR1 LGHNT and CDR2 FRNRAP. The CDR3 reads CASGFGDVAYEQYF. In DNA form, the CDR3 reads TGTGCTAGTGGTTTTGGGGACGTAGCCTACGAGCAGTACTTC.

The rearrangement joins TRBV2 to TRBJ2-5; D not resolved. Trimming cost V 0 bases and J 2 bases, with 7 bases left between them. CDR1 and CDR2 (germline): SNHLY, FYNNEI. The CDR3 totals 14 residues. The CDR3 sequence is CASSEASVQETQYF. DNA of the CDR3: TGTGCCAGCAGTGAAGCTAGTGTACAAGAGACCCAGTACTTC.

The rearrangement links TRBV28 to TRBJ1-5; D remains ambiguous. Germline CDR1 reads MDHEN; CDR2 reads SYDVKM. Trimming took 3 bases from V and 8 from J, leaving 14 bases between them. The CDR3 consists of 14 residues. DNA of the CDR3: TGTGCCAGCAGTTTGGGCGGCAGTTTGAAGCCCCAGCATTTT. This gives the protein CASSLGGSLKPQHF.

This rearrangement joins TRBV25-1 to TRBJ1-4; D ambiguous. This CDR3 spans 15 amino acids. The germline gives CDR1 MGHDK, CDR2 SYGVNS. Trimming pared 5 bases from V and 0 bases from J, leaving 10 bases between. The CDR3 nucleotides read TGTGCCAGCAGTCCCCCAGAGGCAACTAATGAAAAACTGTTTTTT. It specifies CASSPPEATNEKLFF. Drawing the rest from reference TRBV25-1 and TRBJ1-4, the complete variable domain is EADIYQTPRYLVIGTGKKITLECSQTMGHDKMYWYQQDPGMELHLIHYSYGVNSTEKGDLSSESTVSRIRTEHFPLTLESARPSHTSQYLCASSPPEATNEKLFFGSGTQLSVL.

Concerning this clone: Other DNA sequences of this sample code for an identical CDR3. The rearrangement uses TRBV5-1 and TRBJ1-4; D unresolved. CDR1 is SGHRS, CDR2 YFSETQ, per germline. V was cut by 0 bases and J by 5 bases, with 5 bases left in between. The CDR3 loop spans 13 amino acids. The CDR3 reads CASSLAGNEKLFF. CDR3 in DNA: TGCGCCAGCAGCTTGGCCGGGAATGAAAAACTGTTTTTT. The variable domain in full, completed from reference TRBV5-1 and TRBJ1-4, reads KAGVTQTPRYLIKTRGQQVTLSCSPISGHRSVSWYQQTPGQGLQFLFEYFSETQRNKGNFPGRFSGRQFSNSRSEMNVSTLELGDSALYLCASSLAGNEKLFFGSGTQLSVL.

V usage is TRBV6-1 and J usage is TRBJ1-2; 7 bases align to TRBD1. V lost 0 bases, J lost 4 bases, and 2 bases stayed unmatched. This CDR3 contains 14 residues. Germline loops: CDR1 MNHNS, CDR2 SASEGT. CDR3 region: CASSEARGLYGYTF. Written as DNA, the CDR3 is TGTGCCAGCAGTGAAGCAAGGGGGCTCTATGGCTACACCTTC.

This rearrangement joins TRBV4-3 to TRBJ1-1; 10 nucleotides align to TRBD1. This CDR3 is built from 15 residues. Germline loops: CDR1 LGHNA, CDR2 YSLEER. V lost 0 bases and J lost 4; bases outside the gene matches: 2. CDR3 sequence reads: CASSQERTGGTEAFF. Written as DNA, the CDR3 is TGCGCCAGCAGCCAAGAAAGGACAGGGGGCACTGAAGCTTTCTTT.

The chain joins TRBV10-3 to TRBJ1-2; a possible D gene is TRBD1 (5 bases). The CDR3 runs 13 residues. Germline V CDR1 and CDR2: ENHRY, SYGVKD. V was trimmed by 6 bases and J by 3 bases, leaving 11 bases between them. This CDR3 reads CAISQGFYYGYTF. For the CDR3, the DNA is TGTGCCATCAGCCAGGGTTTCTACTATGGCTACACCTTC.

The J gene is TRBJ2-1, the V gene TRBV2; no firm D call. V shed 7 bases and J shed 5 bases, with 12 bases lying between them. The CDR3 is 13 residues long. The V gene's germline CDR1 is SNHLY and CDR2 FYNNEI. This CDR3 reads CASKDWLHNEQFF. CDR3 in DNA: TGTGCCAGCAAAGACTGGCTGCACAATGAGCAGTTCTTC.

The chain has TRBV7-2 and TRBJ2-5, with D tentatively TRBD2 (5 bases). This CDR3 has 15 residues. CDR1 SGHTA and CDR2 FQGNSA come from the germline V gene. V lost 0 bases, J lost 5 bases, and 13 bases lay in between. The CDR3 DNA sequence: TGTGCCAGCAGCTTAGCGGGCCGGAGGCAGGAGACCCAGTACTTC. This codes for CASSLAGRRQETQYF.

This clone was seen a handful of times. A read error may account for a junction end that differs from germline. The chain employs TRBV5-1 and TRBJ2-5; D remains ambiguous. Germline V gives CDR1 SGHRS, CDR2 YFSETQ. The CDR3 is made up of 12 amino acids. CDR3 amino acids: CASSSSQDTQYF. Here the CDR3 DNA reads TGCGCCAGCAGCTCGTCCCAAGATACCCAGTACTTC.

On this clone: The identical CDR3 is also encoded by other nucleotide sequences in the sample. The genes are TRBV5-1 and TRBJ2-7, with D possibly matching TRBD1 (6 bases). V was pared by 4 bases and J by 1 base, with 12 bases between. Germline V CDR1 and CDR2: SGHRS, YFSETQ. There are 14 residues in the CDR3. The CDR3 DNA is TGCGCCAGCAGCCTCTGGACAGAATCCTACGAGCAGTACTTC. Translation gives CASSLWTESYEQYF.

The CDR3 DNA is TGTGCCAGCACCGGACTCAACCCATGGGAGCAGTTCTTC. Amino acids: CASTGLNPWEQFF. V and J are TRBV6-5 and TRBJ2-1, with D possibly being TRBD2 (5 bases). This CDR3 contains 13 residues. The germline V gene has CDR1 MNHEY and CDR2 SVGAGI. V lost 7 bases and J lost 10, with 17 bases in between.

V gene TRBV9 combines with J gene TRBJ1-3; tentatively, D is TRBD1 (5 bases). Germline V gene sequence: CDR1 SGDLS, CDR2 YYNGEE. This CDR3 has 16 amino acids. Trimming took off 0 bases at V and 0 bases at J, with 10 bases between the two ends. The CDR3 bases are TGTGCCAGCAGCGTAGGGGGACCGAGCTCTGGAAACACCATATATTTT. Translating it yields CASSVGGPSSGNTIYF.

The V gene is TRBV10-3, the J gene TRBJ1-5; D gene uncertain. The germline V gene encodes CDR1 ENHRY and CDR2 SYGVKD. Trimming removed 3 bases from V and 3 bases from J, with 9 bases in between. The CDR3 length is 14 residues. The CDR3 here is CAISDGSPNQPQHF. The CDR3 DNA follows: TGTGCCATCAGTGACGGGTCCCCCAATCAGCCCCAGCATTTT.

The chain carries TRBV7-9 and TRBJ2-3; D remains ambiguous. Germline V gene lookup returns CDR1 SEHNR and CDR2 FQNEAQ (reference sequence). V lost 1 base and J 0 bases, leaving 2 bases between the germline ends. The CDR3 length is 13 residues. CDR3 in DNA: TGTGCCAGCAGCTTAGTAAGCACAGATACGCAGTATTTT. It translates to CASSLVSTDTQYF.

This chain connects TRBV7-9 to TRBJ2-3; 7 nucleotides align to TRBD1. Losses at the gene ends were 1 base for V and 2 bases for J; bases not matched to a gene: 6. The CDR3 runs to 16 residues. The germline V gene encodes CDR1 SEHNR and CDR2 FQNEAQ (reference sequence). CDR3 region: CASSLGDRRTTDTQYF. The DNA for the CDR3 is TGTGCCAGCAGCTTAGGGGACAGAAGGACCACAGATACGCAGTATTTT.

This rearrangement joins TRBV30 to TRBJ1-1, with D tentatively TRBD1 (5 bases). The V end was cut by 1 base, the J end by 4 bases, with 13 bases between. The CDR3 runs to 14 residues. Per the germline V gene, CDR1 is GTSNPN and CDR2 is SVGIG (reference sequence). The CDR3 region is CAWSESPGTTEAFF. As DNA, the CDR3 is TGTGCCTGGAGTGAGTCCCCGGGGACCACTGAAGCTTTCTTT. The full variable domain, rest sourced from reference TRBV30 and TRBJ1-1, is SQTIHQWPATLVQPVGSPLSLECTVEGTSNPNLYWYRQAAGRGLQLLFYSVGIGQISSEVPQNLSASRPQDRQFILSSKKLLLSDSGFYLCAWSESPGTTEAFFGQGTRLTVV.

V is TRBV5-1 and J is TRBJ2-3; unclear D gene. The germline CDR1 and CDR2 sequences are SGHRS and YFSETQ. Trimming pared 0 bases from V and 7 bases from J, leaving 18 bases between. CDR3 size: 16 residues. Here the CDR3 DNA reads TGCGCCAGCAGCTTGGGTGTGTCAGCAGCCACTAATACGCAGTATTTT. Amino acids: CASSLGVSAATNTQYF.